The entry below describes one T cell receptor beta chain. The sample comes from a study of blood T cell repertoires in COVID-19. CDR3 length: 13 residues. V lost 7 bases, J lost 6 bases, and 5 bases stayed unmatched. Per germline, CDR1 LNHDA and CDR2 SQIVND (reference sequence). Original processing notes: Using reference gene primer amplification, nucleated cell counts were estimated. Only in-frame clones appear in the TCRdb table, and some are missing; sequencing was by immunoSEQ multiplex PCR. V, J and clone size reflect that table, while D and trimming were determined from the DNA. Among around 81,000 clones, roughly 86% were seen once, and the ten largest hold over 7%.

The TCR comes from a human donor in a cohort sampled during active COVID-19. Source material: peripheral blood. The rearrangement links TRBV19 to TRBJ2-1; 8 bases agree with TRBD2. In nucleotides, the CDR3 is TGTGCCAGTAAAGAGCGGGGGCTCAATGAGCAGTTCTTC. Translated, it gives CASKERGLNEQFF.